Below, one T cell receptor beta chain is given with its context. What it binds is unknown. CDR1 MGHRA and CDR2 YSYEKL come from the germline V gene. The CDR3 is 16 amino acids. This sample was taken from a study of blood T cells in healthy people across ages. Study findings and constraints: TCR beta diversity correlated strongly with naive T cell percentage.

With a J-beta primer mix and a sample-barcoded 5' primer, a second PCR ran 7 to 11 cycles. A single record per CDR3 protein comes from TCRdb applying MiXCR to the 5' RACE reads. The data show 380,000 or so distinct CDR3 sequences, approximately 47% seen once. This clonotype was sampled from a man in his sixties in good health. This sequence joins TRBV4-1 and TRBJ2-7; D perhaps matches TRBD2 (7 bases). The J call is doubtful: the DNA matches TRBJ2-4 better. The sequenced material came from blood. Written as DNA, the CDR3 is TGCGCCAGCAGCCAAGAGGCCGGGGGGCCTAGGGACATTCAGTACTTC. Amino acid sequence: CASSQEAGGPRDIQYF.